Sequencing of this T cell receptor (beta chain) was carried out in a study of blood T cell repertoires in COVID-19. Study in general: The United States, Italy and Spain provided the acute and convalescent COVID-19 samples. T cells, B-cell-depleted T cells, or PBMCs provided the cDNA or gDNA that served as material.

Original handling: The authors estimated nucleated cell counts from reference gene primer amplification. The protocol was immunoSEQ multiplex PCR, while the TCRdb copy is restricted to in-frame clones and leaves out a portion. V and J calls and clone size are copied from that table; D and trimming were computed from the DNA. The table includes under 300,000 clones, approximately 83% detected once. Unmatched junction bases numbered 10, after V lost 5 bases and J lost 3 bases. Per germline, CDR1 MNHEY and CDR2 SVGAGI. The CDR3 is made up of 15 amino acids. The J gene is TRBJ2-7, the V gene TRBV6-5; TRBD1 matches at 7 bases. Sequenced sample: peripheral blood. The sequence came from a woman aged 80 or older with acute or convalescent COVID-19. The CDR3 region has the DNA TGTGCCAGCAGTCCCCGGACAGGTCTGTTCTACGAGCAGTACTTC. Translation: CASSPRTGLFYEQYF.